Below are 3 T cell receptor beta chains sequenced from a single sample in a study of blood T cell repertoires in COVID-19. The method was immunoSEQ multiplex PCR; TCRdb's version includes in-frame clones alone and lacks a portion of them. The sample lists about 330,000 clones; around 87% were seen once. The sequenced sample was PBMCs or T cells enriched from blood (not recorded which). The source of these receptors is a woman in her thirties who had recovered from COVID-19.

The CDR3 here is CASSLSETGDGNTIYF. As DNA, the CDR3 is TGTGCCAGCAGTTTATCTGAGACAGGGGATGGAAACACCATATATTTT. The chain carries TRBV28 and TRBJ1-3; 8 nucleotides align to TRBD1. The CDR3 length is 16 residues. Germline V CDR1 and CDR2: MDHEN, SYDVKM. The V and J ends lost 1 base and 3 bases, in that order; junction bases with no gene match: 5. The whole variable domain, remainder taken from reference TRBV28 and TRBJ1-3, is DVKVTQSSRYLVKRTGEKVFLECVQDMDHENMFWYRQDPGLGLRLIYFSYDVKMKEKGDIPEGYSVSREKKERFSLILESASTNQTSMYLCASSLSETGDGNTIYFGEGSWLTVV.

CDR3 in DNA: TGCGCCAGCAGCTTGGCATTCGGCAGGGGGCCCTACGAGCAGTACTTC. It is translated as CASSLAFGRGPYEQYF. This rearrangement joins TRBV5-1 to TRBJ2-7, with TRBD1 matching over 8 bases. V was clipped by 0 bases and J by 2 bases; unmatched bases: 7. This CDR3 has 16 amino acids. Germline CDR1 and CDR2: SGHRS and YFSETQ.

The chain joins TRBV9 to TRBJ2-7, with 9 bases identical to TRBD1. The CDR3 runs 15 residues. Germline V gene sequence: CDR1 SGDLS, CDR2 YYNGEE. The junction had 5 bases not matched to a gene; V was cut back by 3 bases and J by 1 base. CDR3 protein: CASSESGTGSYEQYF. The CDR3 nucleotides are TGTGCCAGCAGCGAATCCGGGACAGGGTCCTACGAGCAGTACTTC.